The T cell receptor (beta chain) under discussion was sequenced for a study of blood T cell repertoires in COVID-19. Across the study: Acute and convalescent COVID-19 specimens originated in the United States, Italy and Spain. T cells, B-cell-depleted T cells, or PBMCs supplied cDNA or gDNA.

Authors' processing steps: Counts of nucleated cells, estimated from reference gene primer amplification, were obtained. TCRdb's copy holds only in-frame clones and misses some; the assay was immunoSEQ multiplex PCR. V, J and clone size were drawn from that table, and D and trimming were deduced from the DNA. This sample has about 190,000 clones, with about 83% found just once. CDR3 length: 15 residues. The V gene's germline CDR1 is LGHDT and CDR2 YNNKEL (reference sequence). Germline trimming cut 2 bases from V and 5 bases from J; bases unmatched to any gene: 7. This clone was seen only a few times. The chain combines TRBV3-1 (or the pseudogene TRBV3-2) with TRBJ1-1; 8 bases fit TRBD1. The source is a man between 45 and 60 years old with active or convalescent COVID-19. Input material: peripheral blood. DNA of the CDR3: TGTGCCAGCAGCCAATACGACAGGGGAAGTACTGAAGCTTTCTTT. Translated, it gives CASSQYDRGSTEAFF.